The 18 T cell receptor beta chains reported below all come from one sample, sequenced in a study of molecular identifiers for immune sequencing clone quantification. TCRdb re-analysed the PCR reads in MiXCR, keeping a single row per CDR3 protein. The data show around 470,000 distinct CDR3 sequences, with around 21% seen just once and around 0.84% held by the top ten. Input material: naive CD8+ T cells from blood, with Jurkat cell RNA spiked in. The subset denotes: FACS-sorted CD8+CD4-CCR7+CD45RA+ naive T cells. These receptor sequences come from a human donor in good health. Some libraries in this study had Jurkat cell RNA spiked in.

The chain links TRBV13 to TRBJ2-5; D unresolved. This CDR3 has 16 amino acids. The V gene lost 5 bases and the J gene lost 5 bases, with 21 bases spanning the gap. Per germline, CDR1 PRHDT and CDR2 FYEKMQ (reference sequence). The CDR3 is CASSARLEWKGETQYF. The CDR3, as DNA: TGTGCCAGCAGCGCCCGACTCGAGTGGAAGGGCGAGACCCAGTACTTC.

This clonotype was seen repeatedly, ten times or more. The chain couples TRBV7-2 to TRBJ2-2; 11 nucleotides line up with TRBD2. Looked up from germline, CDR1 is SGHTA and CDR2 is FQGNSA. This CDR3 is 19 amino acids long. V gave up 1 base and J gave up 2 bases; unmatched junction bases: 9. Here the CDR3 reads CASSLGTASGGLNTGELFF. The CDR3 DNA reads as TGTGCCAGCAGCTTAGGGACCGCTAGCGGGGGGCTAAACACCGGGGAGCTGTTTTTT.

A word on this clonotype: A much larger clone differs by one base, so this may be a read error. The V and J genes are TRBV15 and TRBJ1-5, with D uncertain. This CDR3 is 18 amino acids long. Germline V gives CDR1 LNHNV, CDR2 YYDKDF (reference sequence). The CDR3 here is CAASRESTRIYSNQPQHF. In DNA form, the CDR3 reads TGTGCCGCCAGCAGAGAGTCGACTCGCATATATAGCAATCAGCCCCAGCATTTT.

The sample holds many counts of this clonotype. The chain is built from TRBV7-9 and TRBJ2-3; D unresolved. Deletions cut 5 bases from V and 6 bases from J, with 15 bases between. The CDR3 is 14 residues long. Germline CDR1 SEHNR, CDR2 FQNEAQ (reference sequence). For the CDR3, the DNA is TGTGCCAGCAGCCAGATTAGACGGGCGGATACGCAGTATTTT. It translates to CASSQIRRADTQYF.

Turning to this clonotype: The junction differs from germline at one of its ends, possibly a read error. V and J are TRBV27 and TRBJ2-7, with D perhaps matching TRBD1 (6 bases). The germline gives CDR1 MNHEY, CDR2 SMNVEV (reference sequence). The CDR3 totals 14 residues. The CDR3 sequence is CARSSTGQPYEQYF. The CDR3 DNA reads TGTGCCAGAAGTTCGACAGGTCAGCCCTACGAGCAGTACTTC.

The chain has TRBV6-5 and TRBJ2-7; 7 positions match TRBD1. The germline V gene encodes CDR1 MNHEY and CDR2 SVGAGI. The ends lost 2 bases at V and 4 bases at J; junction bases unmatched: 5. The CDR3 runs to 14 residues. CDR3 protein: CASSYIGGNYEQYF. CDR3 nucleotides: TGTGCCAGCAGTTACATAGGGGGCAATTACGAGCAGTACTTC.

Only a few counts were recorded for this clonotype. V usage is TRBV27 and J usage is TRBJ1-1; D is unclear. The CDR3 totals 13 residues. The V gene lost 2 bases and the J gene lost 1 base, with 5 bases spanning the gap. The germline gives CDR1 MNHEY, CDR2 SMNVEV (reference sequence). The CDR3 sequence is CASSLITNTEAFF. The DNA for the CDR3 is TGTGCCAGCAGTTTAATTACGAACACTGAAGCTTTCTTT.

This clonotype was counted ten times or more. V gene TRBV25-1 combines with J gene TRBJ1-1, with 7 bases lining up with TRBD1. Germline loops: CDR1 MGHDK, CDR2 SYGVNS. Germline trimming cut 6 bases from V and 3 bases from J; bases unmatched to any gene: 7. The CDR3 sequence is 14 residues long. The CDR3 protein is CASSQTGTDTEAFF. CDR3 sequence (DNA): TGTGCCAGCAGCCAAACGGGGACAGACACTGAAGCTTTCTTT.

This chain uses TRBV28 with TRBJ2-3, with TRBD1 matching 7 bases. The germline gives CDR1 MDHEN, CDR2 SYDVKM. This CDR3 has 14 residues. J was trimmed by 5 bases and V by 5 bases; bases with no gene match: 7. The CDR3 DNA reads TGTGCCAGCAGTCCCCGGACAGGACAAGATACGCAGTATTTT. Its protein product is CASSPRTGQDTQYF.

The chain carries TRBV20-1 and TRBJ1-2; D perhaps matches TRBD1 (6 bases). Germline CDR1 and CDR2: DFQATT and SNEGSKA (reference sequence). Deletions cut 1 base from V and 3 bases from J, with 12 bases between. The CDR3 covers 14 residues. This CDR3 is CSARGAGDYYGYTF. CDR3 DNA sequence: TGCAGTGCTAGAGGCGCAGGGGATTACTATGGCTACACCTTC.

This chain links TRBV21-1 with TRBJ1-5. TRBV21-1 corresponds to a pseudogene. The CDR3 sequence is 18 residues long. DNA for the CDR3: TGTGCCAGCAGCAGAGTCACGGGGAGGGCGTATAGCAATCAGCCCCAGCATTTT. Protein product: CASSRVTGRAYSNQPQHF.

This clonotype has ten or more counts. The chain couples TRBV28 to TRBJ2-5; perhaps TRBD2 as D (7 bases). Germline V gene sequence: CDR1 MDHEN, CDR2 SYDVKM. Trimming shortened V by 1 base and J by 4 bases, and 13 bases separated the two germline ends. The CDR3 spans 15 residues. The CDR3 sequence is CASSLFRGAIETQYF. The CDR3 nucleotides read TGTGCCAGCAGTTTATTCCGGGGGGCCATAGAGACCCAGTACTTC.

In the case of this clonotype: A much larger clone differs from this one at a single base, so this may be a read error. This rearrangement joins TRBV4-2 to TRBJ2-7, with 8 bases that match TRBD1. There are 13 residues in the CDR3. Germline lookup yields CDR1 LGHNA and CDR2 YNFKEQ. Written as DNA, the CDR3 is TGTGCCAGCAGGGGGACAGGTGCCTACGAGCGGTACTTC. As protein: CASRGTGAYERYF.

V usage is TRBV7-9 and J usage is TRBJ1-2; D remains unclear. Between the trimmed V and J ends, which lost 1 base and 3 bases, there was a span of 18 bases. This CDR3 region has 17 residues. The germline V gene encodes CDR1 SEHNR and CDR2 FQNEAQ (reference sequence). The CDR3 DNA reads TGTGCCAGCAGCTTAGTTGACGGACCTTCCTACCACTATGGCTACACCTTC. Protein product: CASSLVDGPSYHYGYTF.

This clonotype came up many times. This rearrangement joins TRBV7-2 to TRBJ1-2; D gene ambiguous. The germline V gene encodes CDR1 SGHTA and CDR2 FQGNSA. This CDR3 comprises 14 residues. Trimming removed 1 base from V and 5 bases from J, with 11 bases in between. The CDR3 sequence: CASSLVSGNYGYTF. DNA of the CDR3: TGTGCCAGCAGCTTAGTGTCGGGGAATTATGGCTACACCTTC.

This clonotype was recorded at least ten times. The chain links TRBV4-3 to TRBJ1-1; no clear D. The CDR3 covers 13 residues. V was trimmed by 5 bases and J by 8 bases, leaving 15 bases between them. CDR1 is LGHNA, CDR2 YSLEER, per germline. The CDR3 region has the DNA TGCGCCAGCAGCGAGACGAGCGGCACCGAAGCTTTCTTT. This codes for CASSETSGTEAFF.

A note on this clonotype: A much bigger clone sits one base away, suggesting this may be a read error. The CDR3 nucleotides read TGTGCCGGCAGCCCGACAGGGCCCGGGGAGCTGTTTTTT. Amino acids: CAGSPTGPGELFF. V usage is TRBV6-5 and J usage is TRBJ2-2; TRBD1 matches 7 bases. The V gene's germline CDR1 is MNHEY and CDR2 SVGAGI. The CDR3 runs 13 residues.

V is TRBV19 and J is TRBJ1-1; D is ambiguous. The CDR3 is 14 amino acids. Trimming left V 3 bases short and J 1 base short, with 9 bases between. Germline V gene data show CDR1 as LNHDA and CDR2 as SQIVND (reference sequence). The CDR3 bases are TGTGCCAGTAGTATCTCCCATAAGAACACTGAAGCTTTCTTT. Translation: CASSISHKNTEAFF.